This TCR beta chain was recorded in a study of regulatory T cells in long-lasting Graves disease. Study-wide results and caveats: Whereas approximately 980 public clonotypes were shared by new patients, persistent patients shared more, at 2,741.

The authors built TCR beta libraries using iRepertoire HTBI primers and Arm-PCR of CDR3 regions. TCRdb re-called the multiplex PCR reads with MiXCR, one entry per CDR3 protein. This sample has 510,000 or so distinct CDR3 sequences, with about 11% found just once. Germline assignment: CDR1 KGHDR and CDR2 SFDVKD. V shed 1 base and J shed 10 bases, with 18 bases lying between them. This CDR3 is built from 15 residues. As for time point: newly diagnosed GD, antithyroid drugs for less than 3 months. Making the TCR library involved RNA that had been extracted from PBMCs. This clonotype was seen many times. Antigen unknown. These data were also filed under a second study, of T cells in Graves' hyperthyroidism and ophthalmopathy.

This receptor was taken from a woman between 25 and 40 years old with Graves disease. The chain joins TRBV24-1 to TRBJ1-1; the D is unclear. The sample in question was peripheral blood mononuclear cells (PBMCs), obtained at new diagnosis, from a patient treated with antithyroid drugs. CDR3 nucleotides: TGTGCCACCAGTGATTTTCGCTGGACCTTACTTACAGCTTTCTTT. The encoded protein is CATSDFRWTLLTAFF.